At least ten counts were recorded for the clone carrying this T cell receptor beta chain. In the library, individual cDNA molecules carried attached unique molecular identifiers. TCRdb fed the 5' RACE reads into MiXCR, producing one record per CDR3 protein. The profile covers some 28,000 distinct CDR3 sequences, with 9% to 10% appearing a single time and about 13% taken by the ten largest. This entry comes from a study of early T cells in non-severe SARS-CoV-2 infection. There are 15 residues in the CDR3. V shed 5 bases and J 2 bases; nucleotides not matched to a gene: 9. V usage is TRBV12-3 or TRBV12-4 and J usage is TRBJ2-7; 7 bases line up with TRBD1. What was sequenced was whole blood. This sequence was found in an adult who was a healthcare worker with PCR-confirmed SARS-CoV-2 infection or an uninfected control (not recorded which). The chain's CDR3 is CASSPLRTGTYEQYF. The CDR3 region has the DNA TGTGCCAGCAGTCCGCTCCGGACAGGCACCTACGAGCAGTACTTC.